These 29 T cell receptor beta chains share one sample of origin, sequenced in a study of blood T cell repertoires in COVID-19. Sequencing was performed with immunoSEQ multiplex PCR; in TCRdb, only in-frame clones are kept and a portion is missing. This sample carries hundreds of thousands of clones, around 91% of them seen once, and the ten largest clones take 0.9% to 1.1%. Sample: PBMCs or T cells enriched from blood (not recorded which). The source of these receptors is a man aged 18 to 30 who had recovered from COVID-19.

The chain has TRBV6-2 or TRBV6-3 and TRBJ1-1; D is unclear. V was cut by 4 bases and J by 0 bases, with 12 bases left in between. This CDR3 spans 15 amino acids. CDR1 and CDR2 from the germline V gene are MNHEY and SVGEGT. CDR3 residues: CASSFGGPLNTEAFF. In DNA, the CDR3 is TGTGCCAGCAGTTTTGGCGGCCCCTTGAACACTGAAGCTTTCTTT.

The chain uses TRBV28 and TRBJ2-7; TRBD1 matches 10 bases. The CDR3 spans 15 residues. The V segment lost 6 bases and the J segment 4 bases; nucleotides outside the gene matches: 9. Per germline, CDR1 MDHEN and CDR2 SYDVKM. This CDR3 reads CASRNTDRGLYEQYF. Written as DNA, the CDR3 is TGTGCCAGCAGAAATACCGACAGGGGGCTATACGAGCAGTACTTC.

V usage is TRBV3-1 (or the pseudogene TRBV3-2) and J usage is TRBJ2-2; 9 bases map to TRBD1. This CDR3 is 15 amino acids long. V lost 2 bases to trimming and J lost 6 bases; unmatched junction nucleotides: 4. CDR1 and CDR2 (germline): LGHDT, YNNKEL (reference sequence). Here the CDR3 DNA reads TGTGCCAGCAGCCAACTGGGACAGGGAGCCGGGGAGCTGTTTTTT. Residues: CASSQLGQGAGELFF.

The chain uses TRBV6-4 and TRBJ1-6, with a weak D call TRBD1 (5 bases). CDR1 is MRHNA, CDR2 SNTAGT, per germline. Trimming left V 0 bases short and J 9 bases short, with 12 bases between. CDR3 length equals 15 residues. The chain's CDR3 is CASSDSTYQGSPLHF. In DNA, the CDR3 is TGTGCCAGCAGTGACTCGACATACCAGGGTTCACCCCTCCACTTT.

This rearrangement joins TRBV3-1 (or the pseudogene TRBV3-2) to TRBJ2-1; D is undetermined. Germline V CDR1 and CDR2: LGHDT, YNNKEL (reference sequence). The V gene lost 2 bases and the J gene lost 5 bases, with 16 bases spanning the gap. This CDR3 is 16 amino acids long. The CDR3 DNA is TGTGCCAGCAGCCAATCCCTTATCTCAACGGACAATGAGCAGTTCTTC. Translation gives CASSQSLISTDNEQFF.

V is TRBV7-2 and J is TRBJ1-1; D unresolved. CDR3 length: 14 amino acids. Looked up from germline, CDR1 is SGHTA and CDR2 is FQGNSA. V lost 5 bases and J 4 bases, leaving 14 bases between the germline ends. DNA of the CDR3: TGTGCCAGCAGCCCGGGGAGCAGTAGCACTGAAGCTTTCTTT. It translates to CASSPGSSSTEAFF.

This sequence joins TRBV5-1 and TRBJ2-7; TRBD2 might be the D (5 bases). The germline CDR1 and CDR2 sequences are SGHRS and YFSETQ. V lost 2 bases and J 3 bases, leaving 15 bases between the germline ends. The CDR3 extends over 15 amino acids. CDR3: CASSFTGEKGYEQYF. DNA of the CDR3: TGCGCCAGCAGCTTCACCGGGGAGAAAGGCTACGAGCAGTACTTC.

The J gene is TRBJ2-7, the V gene TRBV3-1 (or the pseudogene TRBV3-2), with D perhaps TRBD1 (5 bases). The length of the CDR3 is 14 residues. Germline loops: CDR1 LGHDT, CDR2 YNNKEL (reference sequence). The V and J ends lost 6 bases and 2 bases respectively, with 14 bases between them. The CDR3 is CASSYDSDTYEQYF. As DNA, the CDR3 is TGTGCCAGCAGTTACGACAGCGATACCTACGAGCAGTACTTC.

V is TRBV5-6 and J is TRBJ2-1, with a tentative D call TRBD2 (6 bases). V shed 4 bases and J shed 3 bases, with 26 bases lying between them. This CDR3 is built from 19 residues. Germline values: CDR1 SGHDT, CDR2 YYEEEE. The DNA for the CDR3 is TGTGCCAGCAGCCACGGGGTCCCACGCCTAACGGGAGTCTACAATGAGCAGTTCTTC. Translating it yields CASSHGVPRLTGVYNEQFF.

The chain has TRBV4-2 and TRBJ2-5; possibly TRBD2 for D (7 bases). With 1 base removed from V and 1 base from J, the gap between germline ends came to 16 bases. The germline gives CDR1 LGHNA, CDR2 YNFKEQ. This CDR3 is 17 amino acids long. The CDR3 DNA reads as TGTGCCAGCAGCCAAGTAAGGGGGGGGACCTCCCAAGAGACCCAGTACTTC. It specifies CASSQVRGGTSQETQYF.

The chain is built from TRBV4-2 and TRBJ2-4, with a tentative D call TRBD1 (6 bases). Germline CDR1 LGHNA, CDR2 YNFKEQ. V was cut by 5 bases and J by 0 bases, with 20 bases left in between. The CDR3 is 18 amino acids. The DNA for the CDR3 is TGTGCCAGCAGCTTTCCCCAGGGGAACTTACTAGCCAAAAACATTCAGTACTTC. It codes for CASSFPQGNLLAKNIQYF.

In its sample, this clone was seen once. This sequence joins TRBV6-6 and TRBJ1-6; D is unresolved. There are 15 residues in the CDR3. Between the trimmed V and J ends, which lost 6 bases and 10 bases, there was a span of 19 bases. The germline V gene encodes CDR1 MNHNY and CDR2 SVGAGI (reference sequence). The CDR3 nucleotides read TGTGCCAGCAGCTCCGGACGGCTTCGGGAATCACCCCTCCACTTT. Residues: CASSSGRLRESPLHF.

The V and J genes are TRBV4-1 and TRBJ1-2, with 10 bases lining up with TRBD1. Germline V gene sequence: CDR1 MGHRA, CDR2 YSYEKL. The CDR3 has 15 amino acids. Germline trimming cut 3 bases from V and 8 bases from J; bases unmatched to any gene: 9. The CDR3 reads CASSHLTGGAYGYTF. In DNA form, the CDR3 reads TGCGCCAGCAGCCACCTGACAGGGGGCGCGTACGGCTACACCTTC.

The genes are TRBV5-1 and TRBJ1-6; TRBD1 agrees at 8 bases. The germline V gene encodes CDR1 SGHRS and CDR2 YFSETQ. V was clipped by 0 bases and J by 7 bases; unmatched bases: 6. The length of the CDR3 is 16 residues. In DNA form, the CDR3 reads TGCGCCAGCAGCTTGGTACCAGGGGGCGCGAATTCACCCCTCCACTTT. Protein product: CASSLVPGGANSPLHF.

The chain carries TRBV28 and TRBJ1-2; tentative D call: TRBD1 (6 bases). V was trimmed by 5 bases and J by 4 bases, leaving 14 bases between them. The CDR3 runs to 14 residues. Germline-derived CDR1 and CDR2 are MDHEN and SYDVKM. The CDR3 sequence: CASSTPRQAYGYTF. CDR3 coding DNA: TGTGCCAGCAGTACCCCCCGACAGGCCTATGGCTACACCTTC.

The rearrangement links TRBV9 to TRBJ1-3, with TRBD1 as a possible D gene (5 bases). CDR1 and CDR2 from the germline V gene are SGDLS and YYNGEE. The CDR3 runs to 16 residues. V shed 0 bases and J shed 2 bases, with 12 bases lying between them. The CDR3 sequence: CASSVGLGPPGNTIYF. The CDR3 DNA follows: TGTGCCAGCAGCGTAGGTCTGGGGCCGCCTGGAAACACCATATATTTT.

This clone was found a few times. CDR3 sequence: CASSSSGTEYNEQFF. In nucleotides, the CDR3 is TGCGCCAGCAGCTCGTCCGGGACAGAGTACAATGAGCAGTTCTTC. The J gene is TRBJ2-1, the V gene TRBV5-1; TRBD1 matches at 7 bases. The V gene end was trimmed by 3 bases and the J gene end by 4 bases; junction bases not matched to a gene: 7. The CDR3 contains 15 residues. CDR1 SGHRS and CDR2 YFSETQ come from the germline V gene.

The gene calls are TRBV5-8 and TRBJ1-2; 7 bases align to TRBD1. CDR1 SGHTS and CDR2 YDEGEE come from the germline V gene. The J segment lost 7 bases and the V segment lost 4 bases, leaving 7 bases of the junction unmatched. CDR3 length: 13 amino acids. The CDR3 spells CASSKWTGFGYTF. The DNA for the CDR3 is TGTGCCAGCAGCAAGTGGACAGGCTTTGGCTACACCTTC.

The V call is TRBV18, the J call TRBJ2-7, with 8 bases matching TRBD1. Germline-derived CDR1 and CDR2 are KGHSH and LQKENI. The CDR3 runs to 15 residues. J gave up 1 base and V 0 bases, and 2 bases lay outside the gene matches. CDR3 bases: TGTGCCAGCTCACCACCCCGGACAGGGTCCTACGAGCAGTACTTC. This codes for CASSPPRTGSYEQYF.

The chain employs TRBV7-7 and TRBJ2-2; TRBD2 matches 9 bases. CDR1 is SSHAT, CDR2 FNYEAQ, per germline (reference sequence). Trimming took 5 bases from V and 5 from J; bases not matched to a gene: 9. The CDR3 length is 16 residues. CDR3 nucleotides: TGTGCCAGCAGCCCCCCCGGGACTAGCCGTACCGGGGAGCTGTTTTTT. Protein sequence: CASSPPGTSRTGELFF.

The chain carries TRBV5-1 and TRBJ1-1, with TRBD1 identical over 9 bases. With V trimmed by 2 bases and J by 4 bases, 21 bases remained unmatched. This CDR3 has 20 amino acids. Germline loops: CDR1 SGHRS, CDR2 YFSETQ. This CDR3 is CASSFIPLFLYRGPSTEAFF. CDR3 DNA: TGCGCCAGCAGCTTTATCCCACTATTCCTTTACAGGGGGCCCAGCACTGAAGCTTTCTTT.

The CDR3 DNA follows: TGTGCCAGCAGAGATAACAGGGCCCCCCACGAGCAGTACTTC. Translated, it gives CASRDNRAPHEQYF. The chain uses TRBV2 and TRBJ2-7, with TRBD1 as a possible D gene (6 bases). Trimming cost V 6 bases and J 5 bases, with 17 bases left between them. The CDR3 runs to 14 residues. Germline CDR1 SNHLY, CDR2 FYNNEI.

As DNA, the CDR3 is TGCGCCAGCGCAGGGGATATCAACACCGGGGAGCTGTTTTTT. This translates into CASAGDINTGELFF. This chain joins TRBV5-1 and TRBJ2-2; a possible D gene is TRBD1 (6 bases). The CDR3 is 14 amino acids. Germline values: CDR1 SGHRS, CDR2 YFSETQ. The V gene lost 7 bases and the J gene lost 2 bases, with 12 bases spanning the gap.

The chain carries TRBV4-2 and TRBJ1-2, with 8 positions matching TRBD1. From germline, CDR1 is LGHNA and CDR2 YNFKEQ. The CDR3 covers 14 residues. V lost 1 base, J lost 10 bases, and 8 bases stayed unmatched. The CDR3 nucleotides read TGTGCCAGCAGCCAAGGACAGGGGAAAGAGGACTACACCTTC. It translates to CASSQGQGKEDYTF.

The rearrangement links TRBV9 to TRBJ2-7, with 7 bases matching TRBD2. The V gene's germline CDR1 is SGDLS and CDR2 YYNGEE. The trim removed 4 bases at V and 1 base at J, leaving 8 bases unmatched. CDR3 size: 15 residues. The CDR3 is CASSSRPGGSYEQYF. The DNA of the CDR3 is TGTGCCAGCAGCTCTCGTCCCGGGGGGTCCTACGAGCAGTACTTC. Based on the CDR3 plus reference TRBV9 and TRBJ2-7, the full variable domain is DSGVTQTPKHLITATGQRVTLRCSPRSGDLSVYWYQQSLDQGLQFLIQYYNGEERAKGNILERFSAQQFPDLHSELNLSSLELGDSALYFCASSSRPGGSYEQYFGPGTRLTVT.

The V and J genes are TRBV5-1 and TRBJ1-1, with D unclear. The CDR3 sequence is 12 residues long. The germline V gene has CDR1 SGHRS and CDR2 YFSETQ. Trimming removed 6 bases at V and 1 base at J, with 7 bases between. The CDR3 nucleotides read TGCGCCAGCATGGGCGAGAACACTGAAGCTTTCTTT. This gives the protein CASMGENTEAFF.

The rearrangement uses TRBV12-5 and TRBJ1-2, with 7 bases matching TRBD1. The CDR3 is made up of 19 amino acids. J gave up 3 bases and V 3 bases, and 19 bases lay outside the gene matches. Looked up from germline, CDR1 is LGHNT and CDR2 is FRNRAP. The DNA of the CDR3 is TGTGCTAGTGGTTTCCACCTCGAAACTTCGACAGGGTCTGACTATGGCTACACCTTC. Residues: CASGFHLETSTGSDYGYTF.

As regards this clone: A junction boundary mismatches the germline segment, possibly from a read error. This chain joins TRBV5-1 and TRBJ1-1; TRBD1 matches 9 bases. The CDR3 has 13 residues. Germline lookup yields CDR1 SGHRS and CDR2 YFSETQ. The CDR3 here is CASSSGAQGASIF. The CDR3 DNA follows: TGCGCCAGCAGCTCGGGCGCACAGGGGGCATCAATCTTT.

The J gene is TRBJ1-6, the V gene TRBV28; D unresolved. The CDR3 is 12 amino acids. Germline CDR1 and CDR2: MDHEN and SYDVKM. V dropped 7 bases and J dropped 9 bases, with 10 bases sitting between them. CDR3 residues: CASTSGISPLHF. CDR3 sequence (DNA): TGTGCCAGCACCTCGGGGATTTCACCCCTCCACTTT.